Each of the 27 T cell receptor beta chains below was sequenced from the same sample in a study of technical replicates of blood from a few donors. Sequencing used immunoSEQ multiplex PCR; TCRdb keeps in-frame clones, though not all of them. The sample holds about 70,000 clones, 95% seen once. The specimen was T cells isolated from PBMCs. All receptors derive from a human donor in good health.

This chain links TRBV7-3 with TRBJ2-1, with 8 bases matching TRBD2. CDR1 is SGHTA, CDR2 FQGTGA, per germline. The V and J ends lost 1 base and 2 bases, in that order; junction bases with no gene match: 4. The CDR3 is 16 amino acids. The CDR3 sequence is CASSLIGGEAYNEQFF. As DNA, the CDR3 is TGTGCCAGCAGCTTAATCGGGGGGGAGGCCTACAATGAGCAGTTCTTC. The variable domain in full, with the rest retrieved from reference TRBV7-3 and TRBJ2-1, is GAGVSQTPSNKVTEKGKYVELRCDPISGHTALYWYRQSLGQGPEFLIYFQGTGAADDSGLPNDRFFAVRPEGSVSTLKIQRTERGDSAVYLCASSLIGGEAYNEQFFGPGTRLTVL.

This clone was counted once. The chain is built from TRBV6-1 and TRBJ1-1; a possible D gene is TRBD1 (5 bases). Germline V gene data show CDR1 as MNHNS and CDR2 as SASEGT. With 1 base removed from V and 4 bases from J, the gap between germline ends came to 7 bases. There are 13 residues in the CDR3. The CDR3: CASSEVRGTEAFF. The CDR3 nucleotides are TGTGCCAGCAGTGAAGTAAGGGGCACTGAAGCTTTCTTT.

The gene calls are TRBV9 and TRBJ2-1, with D possibly being TRBD2 (5 bases). The germline V and J ends were trimmed by 0 bases and 7 bases, with 14 bases remaining between them. This CDR3 has 15 amino acids. Germline V gives CDR1 SGDLS, CDR2 YYNGEE. CDR3 DNA sequence: TGTGCCAGCAGCGTAGAGGTCGGGGTAATAAATGAGCAGTTCTTC. This codes for CASSVEVGVINEQFF.

This clone occurred once. The CDR3 loop reads CAISEIATNEKLFF. The CDR3 DNA follows: TGTGCCATCAGTGAGATAGCAACTAATGAAAAACTGTTTTTT. The V call is TRBV10-3, the J call TRBJ1-4, with D unresolved. This CDR3 has 14 residues. The ends were cut back, 2 bases at V and 0 bases at J, with 4 bases in the middle. Germline V gene sequence: CDR1 ENHRY, CDR2 SYGVKD.

The rearrangement links TRBV7-8 to TRBJ1-2, with TRBD1 as a possible D gene (6 bases). The ends were cut back, 1 base at V and 5 bases at J, with 8 bases in the middle. CDR1 SGHVS and CDR2 FQNEAQ come from the germline V gene. The CDR3 length is 13 residues. In DNA, the CDR3 is TGTGCCAGCAGCTTAGGACAGGAATATGGCTACACCTTC. It yields the protein CASSLGQEYGYTF.

This chain's CDR3 is CASSQVRQGSHNEQFF. CDR3 bases: TGCGCCAGCAGCCAAGTCCGGCAGGGGAGTCACAATGAGCAGTTCTTC. This chain uses TRBV4-1 with TRBJ2-1; a possible D gene is TRBD1 (6 bases). CDR1 and CDR2 from the germline V gene are MGHRA and YSYEKL. The CDR3 length is 16 residues. V shed 1 base and J shed 5 bases, with 15 bases lying between them.

V and J are TRBV30 and TRBJ1-5; D is possibly TRBD1 (5 bases). From germline, CDR1 is GTSNPN and CDR2 SVGIG (reference sequence). This CDR3 has 13 amino acids. V was cut by 2 bases and J by 1 base, with 6 bases left in between. The DNA of the CDR3 is TGTGCCTGGAGTCAGGGAAGCAATCAGCCCCAGCATTTT. It yields the protein CAWSQGSNQPQHF. Variable domain in full (rest from reference TRBV30 and TRBJ1-5): SQTIHQWPATLVQPVGSPLSLECTVEGTSNPNLYWYRQAAGRGLQLLFYSVGIGQISSEVPQNLSASRPQDRQFILSSKKLLLSDSGFYLCAWSQGSNQPQHFGDGTRLSIL.

The CDR3 nucleotides are TGTGCCAGCAGCCACGTGACAGAGTATAATTCACCCCTCCACTTT. Amino acid sequence: CASSHVTEYNSPLHF. This chain links TRBV14 with TRBJ1-6; possible D gene TRBD1, 5 bases. The germline V gene has CDR1 SGHDN and CDR2 FVKESK. V lost 3 bases to trimming and J lost 4 bases, with 10 bases between them. This CDR3 contains 15 residues.

This clone was seen a single time. The J gene is TRBJ2-7, the V gene TRBV29-1, with TRBD1 matching 10 bases. The CDR3 covers 12 residues. Germline CDR1 and CDR2: SQVTM and ANQGSEA. V gave up 5 bases and J gave up 7 bases; unmatched junction bases: 5. CDR3 nucleotide sequence: TGCAGCGTTATGACAGGGGGCAGGGAGCAGTACTTC. It specifies CSVMTGGREQYF.

The CDR3: CASSDGLDSHNEQFF. CDR3 nucleotides: TGCGCCAGCAGCGACGGACTAGACAGTCACAATGAGCAGTTCTTC. The rearrangement uses TRBV5-1 and TRBJ2-1; 7 positions agree with TRBD2. The CDR3 is 15 amino acids. V shed 4 bases, J shed 5 bases, and the junction held 9 bases outside the gene matches. In germline, CDR1 is SGHRS, CDR2 YFSETQ.

The chain recombines TRBV2 with TRBJ2-7, with TRBD2 matching over 8 bases. Losses at the gene ends were 2 bases for V and 4 bases for J; bases not matched to a gene: 13. Germline V gene data show CDR1 as SNHLY and CDR2 as FYNNEI. This CDR3 is built from 17 residues. The CDR3 sequence: CASSELVPGTSQYEQYF. CDR3 DNA: TGTGCCAGCAGTGAACTAGTGCCTGGGACTAGTCAGTACGAGCAGTACTTC.

J is TRBJ1-2 and V is TRBV27; D may be TRBD1 (6 bases). Looked up from germline, CDR1 is MNHEY and CDR2 is SMNVEV (reference sequence). The V and J ends lost 2 bases and 12 bases respectively, with 19 bases between them. The length of the CDR3 is 14 residues. As DNA, the CDR3 is TGTGCCAGCAGTTTAATGGGGGGGCAGGAGGGTCACACCTTC. This translates into CASSLMGGQEGHTF.

This clone was observed a single time. CDR3 sequence (DNA): TGTGCCAGTAGTATAGAGGGGACAGGGGGCTACGAGCAGTACTTC. Translated, it gives CASSIEGTGGYEQYF. This sequence joins TRBV19 and TRBJ2-7; TRBD1 agrees at 11 bases. V shed 0 bases and J 3 bases; nucleotides not matched to a gene: 1. Germline V CDR1 and CDR2: LNHDA, SQIVND (reference sequence). This CDR3 has 15 residues.

The chain joins TRBV6-5 to TRBJ1-4; no clear D gene. The ends were cut back, 5 bases at V and 9 bases at J, with 16 bases in the middle. The germline V gene encodes CDR1 MNHEY and CDR2 SVGAGI. The CDR3 has 14 amino acids. CDR3 amino acids: CASSGGPTYKKLFF. DNA for the CDR3: TGTGCCAGCAGTGGCGGGCCTACTTATAAAAAACTGTTTTTT.

This chain connects TRBV6-1 to TRBJ2-7; D is perhaps TRBD1 (5 bases). CDR1 is MNHNS and CDR2 is SASEGT in the germline V gene. Trimming took 1 base from V and 7 from J, leaving 8 bases between them. The CDR3 length is 12 residues. The CDR3 loop is CASSEGAGEQYF. Written as DNA, the CDR3 is TGTGCCAGCAGTGAAGGGGCAGGGGAGCAGTACTTC.

The J gene is TRBJ2-2, the V gene TRBV2; D is possibly TRBD1 (6 bases). Germline V gene data show CDR1 as SNHLY and CDR2 as FYNNEI. This CDR3 is 19 amino acids long. V was cut by 7 bases and J by 8 bases, with 32 bases left in between. The CDR3 DNA sequence: TGTGCCAGCACTACATGGTTCGGGACAACTAACGAACCGGGAGGGGAGCTGTTTTTT. It encodes CASTTWFGTTNEPGGELFF.

This clone was seen just once. The chain employs TRBV7-9 and TRBJ2-5; D is unresolved. V was pared by 5 bases and J by 7 bases, with 8 bases between. This CDR3 is 11 amino acids long. The V gene's germline CDR1 is SEHNR and CDR2 FQNEAQ (reference sequence). The CDR3 bases are TGTGCCAGCAGCCCTGGGCGGACCCAGTACTTC. Protein: CASSPGRTQYF.

The chain combines TRBV25-1 with TRBJ1-2; tentatively, D is TRBD1 (6 bases). V was trimmed by 7 bases and J by 8 bases, leaving 14 bases between them. In germline, CDR1 is MGHDK, CDR2 SYGVNS. This CDR3 comprises 12 residues. This CDR3 reads CASKGDVNGYTF. CDR3 in DNA: TGTGCCAGCAAGGGGGACGTAAACGGCTACACCTTC.

V is TRBV2 and J is TRBJ2-5; D gene uncertain. Trimming took off 1 base at V and 2 bases at J, with 8 bases between the two ends. Germline loops: CDR1 SNHLY, CDR2 FYNNEI. CDR3 length: 14 amino acids. CDR3 sequence reads: CASSEDRPQETQYF. The CDR3 DNA follows: TGTGCCAGCAGTGAAGACAGACCTCAAGAGACCCAGTACTTC. The whole variable domain, remainder taken from reference TRBV2 and TRBJ2-5, is EPEVTQTPSHQVTQMGQEVILRCVPISNHLYFYWYRQILGQKVEFLVSFYNNEISEKSEIFDDQFSVERPDGSNFTLKIRSTKLEDSAMYFCASSEDRPQETQYFGPGTRLLVL.

CDR3 bases: TGTGCCAGCAGACTAGCGCAAGACAATGAGCAGTTCTTC. It codes for CASRLAQDNEQFF. J is TRBJ2-1 and V is TRBV2; 7 bases are shared with TRBD2. The CDR3 extends over 13 amino acids. Per the germline V gene, CDR1 is SNHLY and CDR2 is FYNNEI. V gave up 6 bases and J gave up 5 bases; unmatched junction bases: 4.

The CDR3 protein is CASSPPAGFVYGYTF. In nucleotides, the CDR3 is TGTGCCAGCTCACCACCTGCAGGGTTTGTCTATGGCTACACCTTC. The rearrangement links TRBV18 to TRBJ1-2, with D possibly being TRBD1 (5 bases). Germline CDR1 is KGHSH and CDR2 is LQKENI. This CDR3 has 15 residues. V lost 0 bases and J 4 bases, leaving 12 bases between the germline ends.

The chain joins TRBV6-5 to TRBJ1-4; 7 bases fit TRBD1. Trimming cost V 6 bases and J 3 bases; bases outside gene matches: 7. From germline, CDR1 is MNHEY and CDR2 SVGAGI. The CDR3 has 15 residues. The CDR3 DNA reads TGTGCCAGCAGGCGATACAGGGGCCCTAATGAAAAACTGTTTTTT. It encodes CASRRYRGPNEKLFF.

The V gene is TRBV4-1, the J gene TRBJ1-2, with 8 positions matching TRBD1. CDR3 length: 14 amino acids. J lost 7 bases, V lost 2 bases, and 6 bases had no gene match. Germline V gives CDR1 MGHRA, CDR2 YSYEKL. DNA for the CDR3: TGCGCCAGCAGCCAACCAGACAGGGGAGGTGGCTACACCTTC. It specifies CASSQPDRGGGYTF.

In DNA form, the CDR3 reads TGTGCCAGCAGCGCCCTCCGGGGAAATGAGCAGTTCTTC. Translating it yields CASSALRGNEQFF. The chain couples TRBV9 to TRBJ2-1, with TRBD2 as a possible D gene (5 bases). Trimming pared 3 bases from V and 7 bases from J, leaving 11 bases between. The CDR3 is 13 amino acids. Germline-derived CDR1 and CDR2 are SGDLS and YYNGEE.

The chain joins TRBV25-1 to TRBJ1-5; D gene uncertain. CDR1 and CDR2 (germline): MGHDK, SYGVNS. This CDR3 is 15 amino acids long. Trimming removed 3 bases at V and 0 bases at J, with 9 bases between. As DNA, the CDR3 is TGTGCCAGCAGTGACGAGGCTAATAGCAATCAGCCCCAGCATTTT. Translation gives CASSDEANSNQPQHF.

This clone showed up just once. V usage is TRBV19 and J usage is TRBJ2-2, with a tentative D call TRBD2 (5 bases). The CDR3 runs 16 residues. Germline assignment: CDR1 LNHDA and CDR2 SQIVND (reference sequence). The V and J ends lost 4 bases and 2 bases respectively, with 14 bases between them. The CDR3 sequence: CASSTITGINTGELFF. The CDR3 DNA follows: TGTGCCAGTAGTACCATAACCGGGATCAACACCGGGGAGCTGTTTTTT. Looking up the rest from reference TRBV19 and TRBJ2-2 gives the full variable domain: DGGITQSPKYLFRKEGQNVTLSCEQNLNHDAMYWYRQDPGQGLRLIYYSQIVNDFQKGDIAEGYSVSREKKESFPLTVTSAQKNPTAFYLCASSTITGINTGELFFGEGSRLTVL.

The chain joins TRBV7-9 to TRBJ1-1; 9 bases fit TRBD1. The germline V gene has CDR1 SEHNR and CDR2 FQNEAQ (reference sequence). CDR3 length equals 17 residues. The V and J ends lost 7 bases and 0 bases, in that order; junction bases with no gene match: 12. For the CDR3, the DNA is TGTGCCAGCAACACCGCGGGGACAGGGCGAATGAACACTGAAGCTTTCTTT. Translation: CASNTAGTGRMNTEAFF.